These T cell receptor beta chains were read from a single sample in a study of naive and memory T cell subsets. MiXCR was run by TCRdb on the UMI-ligation and nested PCR reads, yielding one entry per CDR3 protein. The sample lists 89,000 or so distinct CDR3 sequences, approximately 14% seen once, with approximately 0.94% in the top ten. Sequencing was carried out using central memory CD4+ T cells from blood. These receptors were taken from a human donor in good health. Both conserved end residues are part of each CDR3. The size field is filled for only some rows; it gives once, few, many or a size class.

clone size,V gene,CDR3 protein
.,TRBV28,CASGGQGTGANVLTF
.,TRBV29-1,CSVADQQETQYF
.,TRBV4-1,CASSQVPLADTQYF
few,TRBV12-3/TRBV12-4,CASSFYGDREQPQHF
.,TRBV7-9,CASSYDSVDTQYF
.,TRBV15,CATSRAGGYGYTF
.,TRBV3-1,CASNRRDRYNEQFF
.,TRBV12-3/TRBV12-4,CASSLEGRAGEKLFF
few,TRBV5-4,CASKYEAGANVLTF
.,TRBV7-2,CASSPKAGGSYNEQFF
few,TRBV20-1,CSARSPLTYNEQFF
few,TRBV3-1,CASSQVGTRSSELFF
.,TRBV6-6,CASRRQGQETQYF
.,TRBV7-6,CASSSGLAGTNTGELFF
.,TRBV4-1,CASRSGGAGEQYF
few,TRBV2,CASSEAGQGGIQYF
few,TRBV20-1,CSAGTGASAKNIQYF
few,TRBV12-3/TRBV12-4,CASSLTWDTEAFF
few,TRBV5-4,CASSLARGGRTDAAKNIQYF
.,TRBV7-3,CASSLSPSGGDPKYF
many,TRBV12-3/TRBV12-4,CASSLPPSTDTQYF
few,TRBV5-6,CASSPDQGTQYF
many,TRBV5-8,CASSQLYSGTTGF
many,TRBV29-1,CSVGQGFSTDTQYF
few,TRBV2,CASKGKYTGFF
many,TRBV3-1,CASSQVSTSLSGLYF
few,TRBV7-3,CASSQSFTGELFF
many,TRBV5-5,CASTLGQGGYNEQFF
.,TRBV2,CASSLGDTKNIQYF
.,TRBV11-1,CASSGRDYADTQYF
few,TRBV2,CASSAGQYSNQPQHF
.,TRBV7-2,CASSLDQTRLREQYF
.,TRBV5-1,CASNPQPGLYEQYF
many,TRBV6-6,CASTDTPGAGANSDEQFF
.,TRBV2,CASSGLAGGYNEQFF
.,TRBV5-4,CASSLRLAENTDTQYF
.,TRBV7-2,CASSLAGQVYGYTF
few,TRBV7-9,CASSPPSREWEQFF
many,TRBV6-5,CASRAGGSTYEQYF
few,TRBV20-1,CSAQSTPGLAEPASTDTQYF
.,TRBV29-1,CSVDRGSTDTQYF
many,TRBV28,CASSPGQGHQETQYF
many,TRBV25-1,CASSGGAGELFF
few,TRBV2,CASSEAYNQPQHF
many,TRBV24-1,CATRGRGESTDTQYF
.,TRBV5-4,CASSLLAGEYEQYF
many,TRBV12-3/TRBV12-4,CASSATSGTGGEQYF
few,TRBV20-1,CSARRSSGDSYNEQFF
few,TRBV7-7,CASSRDYTRANEQFF
.,TRBV28,CASSLPGQGKLTNEKLFF
.,TRBV20-1,CSVDRAGNTIYF
few,TRBV18,CASSLQGGGLGYTF
.,TRBV20-1,CSAKLAGEFHEQYF
few,TRBV20-1,CSARSLMGQETQYF